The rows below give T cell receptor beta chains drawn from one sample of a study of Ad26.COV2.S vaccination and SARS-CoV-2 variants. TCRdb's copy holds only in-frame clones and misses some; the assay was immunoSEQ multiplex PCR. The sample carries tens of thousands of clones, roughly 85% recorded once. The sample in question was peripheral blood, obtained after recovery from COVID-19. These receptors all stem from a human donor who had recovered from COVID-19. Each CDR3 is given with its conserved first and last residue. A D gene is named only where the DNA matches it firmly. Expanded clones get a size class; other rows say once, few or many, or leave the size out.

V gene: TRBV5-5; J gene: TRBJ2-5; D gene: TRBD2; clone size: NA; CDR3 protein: CASSWLGTSQETQYF; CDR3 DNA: TGTGCCAGCAGCTGGCTGGGGACTAGTCAAGAGACCCAGTACTTC
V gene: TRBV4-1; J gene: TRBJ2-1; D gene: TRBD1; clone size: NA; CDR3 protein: CASRQVGQGGRGEQFF; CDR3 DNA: TGCGCCAGCAGGCAAGTCGGACAGGGTGGAAGAGGTGAGCAGTTCTTC
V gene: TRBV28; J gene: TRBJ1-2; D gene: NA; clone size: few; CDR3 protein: CASSLLDRNYGYTF; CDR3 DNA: TGTGCCAGCAGTTTACTCGACAGGAACTATGGCTACACCTTC
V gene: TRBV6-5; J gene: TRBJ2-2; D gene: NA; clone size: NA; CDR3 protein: CASSYFGGGTGELFF; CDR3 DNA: TGTGCCAGCAGTTACTTTGGTGGGGGCACCGGGGAGCTGTTTTTT
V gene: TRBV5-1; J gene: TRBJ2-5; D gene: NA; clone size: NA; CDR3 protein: CASSFGGETRETQYF; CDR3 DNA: TGCGCCAGCAGTTTTGGTGGGGAGACCCGGGAGACCCAGTACTTC
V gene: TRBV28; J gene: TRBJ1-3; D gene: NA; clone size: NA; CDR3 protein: CASIQEGPYTIYF; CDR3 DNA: TGTGCCAGCATTCAAGAGGGGCCTTACACCATATATTTT
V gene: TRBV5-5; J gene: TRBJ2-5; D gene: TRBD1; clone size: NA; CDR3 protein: CASSLGDSEYQETQYF; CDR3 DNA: TGTGCCAGCAGCTTGGGGGACAGCGAGTACCAAGAGACCCAGTACTTC
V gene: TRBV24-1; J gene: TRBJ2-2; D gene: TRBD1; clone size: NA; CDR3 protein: CATRTGQRTGELFF; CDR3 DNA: TGTGCCACCAGGACAGGGCAGCGCACCGGGGAGCTGTTTTTT
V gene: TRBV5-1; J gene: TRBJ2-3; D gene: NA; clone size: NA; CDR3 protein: CASSGSPTTDTQYF; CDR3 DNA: TGCGCCAGCAGCGGATCCCCAACCACAGATACGCAGTATTTT
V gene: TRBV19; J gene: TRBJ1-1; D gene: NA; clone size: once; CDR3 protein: CASSIDPKAEAFF; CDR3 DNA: TGTGCCAGTAGTATAGATCCTAAGGCTGAAGCTTTCTTT
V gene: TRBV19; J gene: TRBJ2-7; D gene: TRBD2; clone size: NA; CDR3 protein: CASSIGAGGREQYF; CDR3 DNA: TGTGCCAGTAGTATAGGAGCGGGAGGTAGGGAGCAGTACTTC
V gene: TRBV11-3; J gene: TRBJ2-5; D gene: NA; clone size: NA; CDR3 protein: CASSSEGGSLLGTQYF; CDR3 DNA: TGTGCCAGCAGCTCGGAGGGGGGGTCACTTTTAGGGACCCAGTACTTC
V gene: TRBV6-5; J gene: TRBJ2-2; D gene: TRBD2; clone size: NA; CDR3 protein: CASSYRLAGELFF; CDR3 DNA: TGTGCCAGCAGTTACCGACTAGCGGGGGAGCTGTTTTTT
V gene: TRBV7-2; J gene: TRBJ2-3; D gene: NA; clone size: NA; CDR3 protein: CASSLTPLGFGTDTQYF; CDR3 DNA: TGTGCCAGCAGCTTAACCCCGTTGGGCTTTGGCACAGATACGCAGTATTTT